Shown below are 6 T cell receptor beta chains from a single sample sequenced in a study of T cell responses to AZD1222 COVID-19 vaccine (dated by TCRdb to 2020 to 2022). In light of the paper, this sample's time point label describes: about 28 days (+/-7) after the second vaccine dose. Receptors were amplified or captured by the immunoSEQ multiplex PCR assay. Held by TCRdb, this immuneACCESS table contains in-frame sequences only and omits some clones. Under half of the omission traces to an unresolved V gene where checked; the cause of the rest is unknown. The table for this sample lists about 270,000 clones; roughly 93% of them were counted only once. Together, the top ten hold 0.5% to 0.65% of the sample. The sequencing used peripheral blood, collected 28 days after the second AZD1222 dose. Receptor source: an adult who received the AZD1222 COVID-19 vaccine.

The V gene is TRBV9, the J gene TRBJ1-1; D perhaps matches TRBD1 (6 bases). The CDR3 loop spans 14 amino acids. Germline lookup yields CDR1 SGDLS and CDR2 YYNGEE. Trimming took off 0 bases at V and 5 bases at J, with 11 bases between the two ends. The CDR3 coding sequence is TGTGCCAGCAGCGTAGAGGGGGGAGAGACTGAAGCTTTCTTT. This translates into CASSVEGGETEAFF.

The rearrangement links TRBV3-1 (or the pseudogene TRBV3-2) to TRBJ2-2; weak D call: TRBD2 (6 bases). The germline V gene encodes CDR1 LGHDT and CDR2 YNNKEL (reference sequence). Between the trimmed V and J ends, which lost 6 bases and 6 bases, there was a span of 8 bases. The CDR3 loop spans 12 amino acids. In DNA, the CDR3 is TGTGCCAGCAGGGGGGGTGCCGGGGAGCTGTTTTTT. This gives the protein CASRGGAGELFF.

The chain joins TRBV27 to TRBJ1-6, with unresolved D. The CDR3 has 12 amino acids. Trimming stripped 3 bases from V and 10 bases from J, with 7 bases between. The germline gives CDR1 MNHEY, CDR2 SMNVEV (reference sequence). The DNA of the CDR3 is TGTGCCAGCAGTTTCCCCCGATCACCCCTCCACTTT. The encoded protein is CASSFPRSPLHF.

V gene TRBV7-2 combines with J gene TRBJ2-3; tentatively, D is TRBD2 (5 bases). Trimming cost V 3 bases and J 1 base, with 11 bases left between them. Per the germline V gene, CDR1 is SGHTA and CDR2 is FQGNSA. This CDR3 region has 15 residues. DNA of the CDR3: TGTGCCAGCAGCTTCTCGGGATCCCGCACAGATACGCAGTATTTT. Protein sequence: CASSFSGSRTDTQYF.

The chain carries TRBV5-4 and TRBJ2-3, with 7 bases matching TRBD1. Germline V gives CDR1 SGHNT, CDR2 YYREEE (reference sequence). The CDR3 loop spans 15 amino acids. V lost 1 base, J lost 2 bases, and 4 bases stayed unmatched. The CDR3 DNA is TGTGCCAGCAGCTTGACTACAGGGGCCACAGATACGCAGTATTTT. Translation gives CASSLTTGATDTQYF.

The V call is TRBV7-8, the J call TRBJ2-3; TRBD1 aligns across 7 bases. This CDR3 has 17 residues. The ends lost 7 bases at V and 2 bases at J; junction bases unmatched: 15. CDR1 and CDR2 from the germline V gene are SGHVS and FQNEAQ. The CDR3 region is CASMRLRAGGFTDTQYF. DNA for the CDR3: TGTGCCAGCATGAGGTTAAGAGCAGGGGGTTTCACAGATACGCAGTATTTT.